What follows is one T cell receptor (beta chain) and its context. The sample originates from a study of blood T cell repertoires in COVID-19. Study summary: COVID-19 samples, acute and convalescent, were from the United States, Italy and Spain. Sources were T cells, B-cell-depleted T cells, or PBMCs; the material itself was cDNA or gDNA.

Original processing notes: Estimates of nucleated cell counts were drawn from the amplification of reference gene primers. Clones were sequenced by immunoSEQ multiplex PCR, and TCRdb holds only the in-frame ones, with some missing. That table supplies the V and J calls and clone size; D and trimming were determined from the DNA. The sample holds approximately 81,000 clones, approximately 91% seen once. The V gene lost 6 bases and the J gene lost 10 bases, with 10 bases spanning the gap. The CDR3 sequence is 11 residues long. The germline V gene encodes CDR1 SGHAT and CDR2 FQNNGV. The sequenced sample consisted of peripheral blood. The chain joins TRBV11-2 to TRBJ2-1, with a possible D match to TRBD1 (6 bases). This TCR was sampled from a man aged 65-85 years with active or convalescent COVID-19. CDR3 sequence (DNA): TGTGCCAGCAGTCACGGGACAGAGCAGTTCTTC. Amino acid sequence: CASSHGTEQFF.